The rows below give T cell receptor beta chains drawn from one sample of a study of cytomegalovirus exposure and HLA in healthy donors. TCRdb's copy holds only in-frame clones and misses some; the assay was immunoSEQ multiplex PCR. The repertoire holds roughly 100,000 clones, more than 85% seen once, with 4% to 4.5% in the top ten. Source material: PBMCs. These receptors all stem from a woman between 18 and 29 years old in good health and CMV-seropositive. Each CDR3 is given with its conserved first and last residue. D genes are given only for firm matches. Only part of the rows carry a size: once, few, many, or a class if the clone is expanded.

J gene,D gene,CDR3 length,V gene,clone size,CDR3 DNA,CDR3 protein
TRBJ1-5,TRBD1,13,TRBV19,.,TGTGCCAGCAACAGGGGGCTAAGTCAGCCCCAGCATTTT,CASNRGLSQPQHF
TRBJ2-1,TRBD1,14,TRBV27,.,TGTGCCAGCAGGGGACAGGGAAGAGCCAATGAGCAGTTCTTC,CASRGQGRANEQFF
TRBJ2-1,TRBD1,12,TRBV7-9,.,TGTGCCAGCAGCCCTACAGGGGGTGAGCAGTTCTTC,CASSPTGGEQFF
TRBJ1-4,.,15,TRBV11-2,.,TGTGCCAGCAGTAAGGTCCCGGGAGGAAGAGAAAAACTGTTTTTT,CASSKVPGGREKLFF
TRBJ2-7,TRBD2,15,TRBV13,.,TGTGCCAGCAGCTTAAAAGGACTAGCCCTCTACGAGCAGTACTTC,CASSLKGLALYEQYF
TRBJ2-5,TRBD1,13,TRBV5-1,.,TGCGCCAGCGGGCCAGGGGGCCAAGAGACCCAGTACTTC,CASGPGGQETQYF
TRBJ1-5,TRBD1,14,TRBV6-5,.,TGTGCCAGTAGGGGACAGGGGCAATCAGTTCCCCAGCATTTT,CASRGQGQSVPQHF
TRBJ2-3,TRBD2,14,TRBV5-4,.,TGTGCCAGCAGTCTAGCGGGGAGTGCAGATACGCAGTATTTT,CASSLAGSADTQYF
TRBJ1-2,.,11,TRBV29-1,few,TGCAGCGCCGTCCGGACGGGGGGCTACACCTTC,CSAVRTGGYTF
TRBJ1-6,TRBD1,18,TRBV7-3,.,TGTGCCAGCAGCTCTATTCCGGGACAGGGGGCCGGTAAGACACCCCTCCACTTT,CASSSIPGQGAGKTPLHF
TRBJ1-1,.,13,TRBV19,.,TGTGCCAGTAGTATCTCAGTTAACACTGAAGCTTTCTTT,CASSISVNTEAFF
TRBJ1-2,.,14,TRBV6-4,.,TGTGCCAGCAGTGTGGAGCCAACTAACTATGGCTACACCTTC,CASSVEPTNYGYTF
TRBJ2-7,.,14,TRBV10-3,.,TGTGCCATCAGTGGCGAGTTGCGCTCCTACGAGCAGTACTTC,CAISGELRSYEQYF
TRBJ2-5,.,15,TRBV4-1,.,TGCGCCAGCAGCCAAGCGATTCGGGAGAAAGAGACCCAGTACTTC,CASSQAIREKETQYF
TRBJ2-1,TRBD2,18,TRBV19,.,TGTGCCAGTAGTATAGCGAGGACTAGCGGGTCGCGGCCCCATGAGCAGTTCTTC,CASSIARTSGSRPHEQFF
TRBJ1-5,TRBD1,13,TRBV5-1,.,TGCGCCAGCAGCTTCAGGGGGGATCAGCCCCAGCATTTT,CASSFRGDQPQHF
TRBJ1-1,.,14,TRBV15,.,TGTGCCACCAGCAGAGAACAGGGGAACACTGAAGCTTTCTTT,CATSREQGNTEAFF
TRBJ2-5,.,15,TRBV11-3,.,TGTGCCAGCAGCTTAGGCTCTAGTGAGCAAGAGACCCAGTACTTC,CASSLGSSEQETQYF
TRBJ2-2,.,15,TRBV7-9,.,TGTGCCAGCAGCCCAGGGGCTACCCACACCGGGGAGCTGTTTTTT,CASSPGATHTGELFF
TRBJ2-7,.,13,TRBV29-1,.,TGCAGCGTTCTGGCTAGTCCTGCTGGGGAGCAGTACTTC,CSVLASPAGEQYF
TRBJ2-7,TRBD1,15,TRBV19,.,TGTGCCAGTAGTGACTCCGGGACAGGACCCTACGAGCAGTACTTC,CASSDSGTGPYEQYF
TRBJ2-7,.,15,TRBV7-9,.,TGTGCCAGCAGCTTTTATTCCGGGACAACATACGAGCAGTACTTC,CASSFYSGTTYEQYF
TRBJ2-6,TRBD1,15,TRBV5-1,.,TGCGCCACCAAGACAGGGCACTCTGGGGCCAACGTCCTGACTTTC,CATKTGHSGANVLTF
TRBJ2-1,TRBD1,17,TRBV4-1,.,TGCGCCAGCAGCCATTCCCCTCCGGACAGGCGAAACAATGAGCAGTTCTTC,CASSHSPPDRRNNEQFF
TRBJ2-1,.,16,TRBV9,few,TGTGCCAGCAGCACCGGCCGGGACTTCGGTATTTACGAGCAGTTCTTC,CASSTGRDFGIYEQFF
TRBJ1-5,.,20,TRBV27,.,TGTGCCAGCAGTCTAACAGGCGGGAGCGCACGTTGGGGTACTTATCAGCCCCAGCATTTT,CASSLTGGSARWGTYQPQHF
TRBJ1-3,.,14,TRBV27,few,TGTGCCAGCAGTTCCTGGGGGGCTGGAAACACCATATATTTT,CASSSWGAGNTIYF
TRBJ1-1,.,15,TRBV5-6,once,TGTGCCAGCAGCCGGAGAGGAGGGACTTACACTGAAGCTTTCTTT,CASSRRGGTYTEAFF
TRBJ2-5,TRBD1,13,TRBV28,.,TGTGCCAGCAGTTCTGACAGGGGTCAGACCCAGTACTTC,CASSSDRGQTQYF
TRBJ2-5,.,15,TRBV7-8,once,TGTGCCAGCAGCTTAGCGGGCACCTCGCAAGAGACCCAGTACTTC,CASSLAGTSQETQYF
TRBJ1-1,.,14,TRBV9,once,TGTGCCAGCAGCGGAACAGGGTGGGACACTGAAGCTTTCTTT,CASSGTGWDTEAFF